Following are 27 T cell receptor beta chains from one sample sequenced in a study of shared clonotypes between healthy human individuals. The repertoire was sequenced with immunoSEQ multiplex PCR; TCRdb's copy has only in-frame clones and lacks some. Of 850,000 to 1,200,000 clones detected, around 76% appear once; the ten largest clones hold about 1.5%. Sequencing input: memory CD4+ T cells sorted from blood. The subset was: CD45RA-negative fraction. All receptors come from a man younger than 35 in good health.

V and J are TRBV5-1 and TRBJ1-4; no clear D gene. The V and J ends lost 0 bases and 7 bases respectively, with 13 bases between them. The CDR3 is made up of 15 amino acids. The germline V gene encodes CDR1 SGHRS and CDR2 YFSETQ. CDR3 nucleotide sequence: TGCGCCAGCAGCTTGGAAGTAGGAAGAGGTGAAAAACTGTTTTTT. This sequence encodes CASSLEVGRGEKLFF. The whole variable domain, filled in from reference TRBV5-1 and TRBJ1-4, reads KAGVTQTPRYLIKTRGQQVTLSCSPISGHRSVSWYQQTPGQGLQFLFEYFSETQRNKGNFPGRFSGRQFSNSRSEMNVSTLELGDSALYLCASSLEVGRGEKLFFGSGTQLSVL.

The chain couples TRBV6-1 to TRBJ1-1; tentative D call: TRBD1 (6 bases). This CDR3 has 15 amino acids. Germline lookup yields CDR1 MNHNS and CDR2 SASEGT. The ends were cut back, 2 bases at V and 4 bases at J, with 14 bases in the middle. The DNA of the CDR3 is TGTGCCAGCAGTGAATACCCCACAGGGTCCACTGAAGCTTTCTTT. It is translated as CASSEYPTGSTEAFF.

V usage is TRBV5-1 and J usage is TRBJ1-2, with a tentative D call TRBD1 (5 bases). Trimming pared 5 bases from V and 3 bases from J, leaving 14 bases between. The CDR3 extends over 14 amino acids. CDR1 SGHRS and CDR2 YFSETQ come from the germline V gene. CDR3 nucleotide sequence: TGCGCCAGCAGTTATGGACACGAAGACTATGGCTACACCTTC. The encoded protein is CASSYGHEDYGYTF.

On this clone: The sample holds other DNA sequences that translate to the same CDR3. CDR3: CASSELGYTGELFF. The CDR3 DNA sequence: TGCGCCAGCAGTGAATTGGGGTACACCGGGGAGCTGTTTTTT. V gene TRBV10-2 combines with J gene TRBJ2-2; D ambiguous. The V gene lost 3 bases and the J gene lost 3 bases, with 8 bases spanning the gap. The CDR3 has 14 amino acids. Germline CDR1 reads WSHSY; CDR2 reads SAAADI.

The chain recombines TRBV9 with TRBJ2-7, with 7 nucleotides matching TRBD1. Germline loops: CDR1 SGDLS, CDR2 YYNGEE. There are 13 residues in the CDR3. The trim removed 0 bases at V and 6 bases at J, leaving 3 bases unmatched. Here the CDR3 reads CASSVGPGGEQYF. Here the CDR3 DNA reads TGTGCCAGCAGCGTAGGTCCAGGGGGCGAGCAGTACTTC.

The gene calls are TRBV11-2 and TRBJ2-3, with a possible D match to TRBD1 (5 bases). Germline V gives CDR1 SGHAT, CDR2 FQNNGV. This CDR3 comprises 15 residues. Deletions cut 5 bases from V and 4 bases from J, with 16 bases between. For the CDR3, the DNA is TGTGCCAGCAGCCTAACCCGCGGCAGGGCAGATACGCAGTATTTT. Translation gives CASSLTRGRADTQYF.

CDR3 sequence (DNA): TGTGCCAGCAGCAAAGCTCAAACGGGAGACCCCTACGAGCAGTACTTC. Its translation is CASSKAQTGDPYEQYF. This chain connects TRBV21-1 to TRBJ2-7; the DNA was not compared with TRBD2, the D call given in the table. TRBV21-1 is labeled a pseudogene. The CDR3 contains 16 residues.

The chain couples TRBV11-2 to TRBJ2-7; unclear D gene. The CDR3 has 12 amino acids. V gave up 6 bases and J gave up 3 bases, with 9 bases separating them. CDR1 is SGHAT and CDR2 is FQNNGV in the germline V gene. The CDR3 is CASRKDVYEQYF. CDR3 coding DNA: TGTGCCAGCAGGAAAGATGTCTACGAGCAGTACTTC.

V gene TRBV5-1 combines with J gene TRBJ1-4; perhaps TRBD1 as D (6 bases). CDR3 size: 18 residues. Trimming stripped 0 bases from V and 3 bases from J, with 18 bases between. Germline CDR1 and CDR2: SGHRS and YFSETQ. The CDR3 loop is CASSLARWGQGSNEKLFF. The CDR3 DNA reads TGCGCCAGCAGCTTGGCCCGTTGGGGGCAGGGGTCTAATGAAAAACTGTTTTTT.

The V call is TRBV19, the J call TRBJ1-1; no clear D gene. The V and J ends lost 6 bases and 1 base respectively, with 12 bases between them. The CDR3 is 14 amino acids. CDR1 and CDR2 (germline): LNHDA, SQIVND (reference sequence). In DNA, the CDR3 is TGTGCCAGTAGACAACAGATGGGGAACACTGAAGCTTTCTTT. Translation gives CASRQQMGNTEAFF. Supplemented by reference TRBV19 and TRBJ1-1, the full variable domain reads DGGITQSPKYLFRKEGQNVTLSCEQNLNHDAMYWYRQDPGQGLRLIYYSQIVNDFQKGDIAEGYSVSREKKESFPLTVTSAQKNPTAFYLCASRQQMGNTEAFFGQGTRLTVV.

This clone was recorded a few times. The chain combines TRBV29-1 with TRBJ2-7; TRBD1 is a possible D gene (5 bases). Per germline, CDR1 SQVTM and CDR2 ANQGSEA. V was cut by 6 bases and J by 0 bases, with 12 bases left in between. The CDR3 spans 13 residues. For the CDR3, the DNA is TGCAGCGTCAGACGACAGAACTCCTACGAGCAGTACTTC. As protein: CSVRRQNSYEQYF.

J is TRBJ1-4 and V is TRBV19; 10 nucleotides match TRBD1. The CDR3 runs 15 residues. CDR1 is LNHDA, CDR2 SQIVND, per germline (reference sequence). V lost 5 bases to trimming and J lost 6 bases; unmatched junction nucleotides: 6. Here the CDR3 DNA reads TGTGCCAGTAGTCCGGCCGGGACAGGGGATGAAAAACTGTTTTTT. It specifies CASSPAGTGDEKLFF.

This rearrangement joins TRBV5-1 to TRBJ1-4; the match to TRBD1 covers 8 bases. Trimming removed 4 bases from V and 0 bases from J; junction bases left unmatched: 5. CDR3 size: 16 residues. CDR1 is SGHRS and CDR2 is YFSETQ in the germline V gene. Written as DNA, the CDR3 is TGCGCCAGCAGCACGACAGGGGCCACAACTAATGAAAAACTGTTTTTT. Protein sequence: CASSTTGATTNEKLFF.

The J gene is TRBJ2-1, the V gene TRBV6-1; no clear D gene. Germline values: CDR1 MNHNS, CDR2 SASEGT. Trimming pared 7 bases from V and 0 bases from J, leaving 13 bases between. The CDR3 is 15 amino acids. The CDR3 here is CASTLTYSSYNEQFF. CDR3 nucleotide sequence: TGTGCCAGCACCCTTACCTACAGCTCCTACAATGAGCAGTTCTTC.

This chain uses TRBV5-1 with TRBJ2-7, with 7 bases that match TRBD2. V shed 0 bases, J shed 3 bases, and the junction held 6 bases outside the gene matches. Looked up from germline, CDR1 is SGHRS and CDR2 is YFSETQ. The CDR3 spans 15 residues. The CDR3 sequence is CASSLEGGEGYEQYF. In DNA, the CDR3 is TGCGCCAGCAGCTTGGAGGGAGGGGAGGGCTACGAGCAGTACTTC.

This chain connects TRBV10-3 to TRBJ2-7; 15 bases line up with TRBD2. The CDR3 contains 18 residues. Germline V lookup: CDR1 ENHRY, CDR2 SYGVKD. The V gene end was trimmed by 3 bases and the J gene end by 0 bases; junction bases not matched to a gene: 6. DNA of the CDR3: TGTGCCATCAGTGACGGGACTAGCGGGGGGCAATACTCCTACGAGCAGTACTTC. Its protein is CAISDGTSGGQYSYEQYF.

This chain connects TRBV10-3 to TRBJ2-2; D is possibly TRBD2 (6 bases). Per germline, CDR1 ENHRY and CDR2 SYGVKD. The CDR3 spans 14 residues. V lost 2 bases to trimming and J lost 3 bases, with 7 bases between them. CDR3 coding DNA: TGTGCCATCAGTGAGGGAGGGGACACCGGGGAGCTGTTTTTT. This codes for CAISEGGDTGELFF.

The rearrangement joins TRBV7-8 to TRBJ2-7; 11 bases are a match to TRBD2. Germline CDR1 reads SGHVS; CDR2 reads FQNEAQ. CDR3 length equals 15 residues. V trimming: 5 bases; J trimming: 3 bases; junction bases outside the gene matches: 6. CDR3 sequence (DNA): TGTGCCAGCAGCCTCACTAGCGGGAGCGTCTACGAGCAGTACTTC. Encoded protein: CASSLTSGSVYEQYF.

This chain's CDR3 is CASSLRQAPGGYTF. CDR3 coding DNA: TGTGCCAGCAGTTTACGACAGGCCCCCGGAGGCTACACCTTC. The chain couples TRBV28 to TRBJ1-2, with a tentative D call TRBD1 (6 bases). The V end was cut by 2 bases, the J end by 8 bases, with 15 bases between. The CDR3 extends over 14 amino acids. CDR1 is MDHEN and CDR2 is SYDVKM in the germline V gene.

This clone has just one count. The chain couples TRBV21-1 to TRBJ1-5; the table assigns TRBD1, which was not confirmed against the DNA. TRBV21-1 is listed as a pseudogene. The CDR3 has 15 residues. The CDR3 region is CASSTLIGDNQPQHF. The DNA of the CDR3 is TGTGCCAGCAGCACCCTTATAGGGGACAATCAGCCCCAGCATTTT.

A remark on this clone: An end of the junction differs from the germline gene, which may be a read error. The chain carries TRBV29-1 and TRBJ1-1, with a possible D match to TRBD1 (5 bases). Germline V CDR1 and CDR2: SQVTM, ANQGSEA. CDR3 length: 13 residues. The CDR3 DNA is TGCAGCGCTCCAGGGCCTTCGAACCCTGAAGCTTTCTTT. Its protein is CSAPGPSNPEAFF.

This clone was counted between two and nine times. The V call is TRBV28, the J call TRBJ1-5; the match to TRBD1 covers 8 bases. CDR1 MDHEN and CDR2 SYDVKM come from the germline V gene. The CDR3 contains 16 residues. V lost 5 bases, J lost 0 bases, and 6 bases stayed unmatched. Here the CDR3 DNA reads TGTGCCAGCAGTCTCCGACAGGGGACTAGCAATCAGCCCCAGCATTTT. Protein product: CASSLRQGTSNQPQHF.

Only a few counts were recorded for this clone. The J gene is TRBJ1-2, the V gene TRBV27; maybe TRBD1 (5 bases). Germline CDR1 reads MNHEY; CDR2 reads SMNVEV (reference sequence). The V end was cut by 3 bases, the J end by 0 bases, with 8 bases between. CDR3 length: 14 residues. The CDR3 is CASSFSGANYGYTF. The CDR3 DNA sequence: TGTGCCAGCAGTTTTTCGGGGGCTAACTATGGCTACACCTTC.

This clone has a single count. The chain's CDR3 is CASSPTAANYGYTF. The CDR3 region has the DNA TGTGCCAGCAGCCCGACGGCTGCTAACTATGGCTACACCTTC. J is TRBJ1-2 and V is TRBV7-2; no clear D gene. Germline V gene sequence: CDR1 SGHTA, CDR2 FQGNSA. Trimming removed 5 bases from V and 0 bases from J, with 10 bases in between. This CDR3 has 14 amino acids.

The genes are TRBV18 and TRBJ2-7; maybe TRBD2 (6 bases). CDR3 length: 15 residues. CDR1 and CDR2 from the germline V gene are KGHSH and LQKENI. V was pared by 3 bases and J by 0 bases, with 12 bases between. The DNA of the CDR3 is TGTGCCAGCTCACCGACAGAGGGAGGCTCCTACGAGCAGTACTTC. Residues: CASSPTEGGSYEQYF.

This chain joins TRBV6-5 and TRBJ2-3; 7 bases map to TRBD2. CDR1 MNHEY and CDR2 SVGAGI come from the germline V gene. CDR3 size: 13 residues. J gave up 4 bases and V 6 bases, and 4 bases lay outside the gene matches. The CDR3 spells CASSPSGPDTQYF. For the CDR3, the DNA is TGTGCCAGCAGCCCTAGCGGACCAGATACGCAGTATTTT.

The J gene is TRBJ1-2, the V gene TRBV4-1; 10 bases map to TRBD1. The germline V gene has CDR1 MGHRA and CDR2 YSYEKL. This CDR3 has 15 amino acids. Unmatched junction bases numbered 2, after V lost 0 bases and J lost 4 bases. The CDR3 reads CASSQDGQGVYGYTF. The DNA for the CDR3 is TGCGCCAGCAGCCAAGATGGACAGGGGGTCTATGGCTACACCTTC.